Below are 10 T cell receptor beta chains sequenced from a single sample in a study of HIV-infected patients and healthy controls. TCRdb redid the calling of the 5' RACE reads with MiXCR, one entry per CDR3 protein. The sample has about 64,000 distinct CDR3 sequences, about 19% seen once; the top ten hold more than 1.2%. Sample: CD4+ T cells from blood. Receptor source: a human donor in good health.

In this sample, this clonotype turned up a few times. This chain links TRBV28 with TRBJ1-2, with D unclear. Germline V gives CDR1 MDHEN, CDR2 SYDVKM. V lost 3 bases and J 5 bases, leaving 7 bases between the germline ends. The CDR3 is made up of 12 amino acids. Here the CDR3 reads CASSLQSYGYTF. CDR3 bases: TGTGCCAGCAGTTTGCAGTCGTATGGCTACACCTTC.

Many counts were recorded for this clonotype. The V and J genes are TRBV29-1 and TRBJ1-4; 9 bases match TRBD1. V lost 4 bases and J lost 10; bases outside the gene matches: 10. This CDR3 is built from 14 residues. Germline V gives CDR1 SQVTM, CDR2 ANQGSEA. CDR3 in amino acids: CSVAPGTGSSKLFF. CDR3 nucleotides: TGCAGCGTTGCCCCCGGGACAGGGTCTTCAAAACTGTTTTTT.

In nucleotides, the CDR3 is TGTGCCATCAGTGAGTCGGCCAGCGGGGGGGCACGAGATACGCAGTATTTT. It translates to CAISESASGGARDTQYF. The rearrangement uses TRBV10-3 and TRBJ2-3; 10 nucleotides match TRBD2. The junction had 8 bases not matched to a gene; V was cut back by 0 bases and J by 5 bases. The CDR3 is 17 amino acids. Germline lookup yields CDR1 ENHRY and CDR2 SYGVKD.

The rearrangement joins TRBV6-2 or TRBV6-3 to TRBJ1-2; D is ambiguous. The CDR3 is 15 residues long. Germline CDR1 is MNHEY and CDR2 is SVGEGT. Trimming pared 5 bases from V and 0 bases from J, leaving 13 bases between. The CDR3 reads CASSPRDRANYGYTF. CDR3 coding DNA: TGTGCCAGCAGTCCTCGAGACCGAGCTAACTATGGCTACACCTTC.

This clonotype showed up just a few times. V gene TRBV7-9 combines with J gene TRBJ1-1; D remains unclear. The CDR3 contains 13 residues. Trimming pared 3 bases from V and 4 bases from J, leaving 9 bases between. CDR1 is SEHNR and CDR2 is FQNEAQ in the germline V gene (reference sequence). The CDR3 loop is CASSLSGVTEAFF. The CDR3 bases are TGTGCCAGCAGCTTGTCCGGAGTCACTGAAGCTTTCTTT.

This clonotype has a count of ten or more. The chain carries TRBV28 and TRBJ1-5, with D tentatively TRBD1 (6 bases). Trimming removed 7 bases at V and 5 bases at J, with 9 bases between. CDR3 length: 12 amino acids. The germline V gene has CDR1 MDHEN and CDR2 SYDVKM. The CDR3 loop reads CASTSGDQPQHF. In DNA, the CDR3 is TGTGCCAGCACCTCAGGGGATCAGCCCCAGCATTTT. The whole variable domain, filled in from reference TRBV28 and TRBJ1-5, reads DVKVTQSSRYLVKRTGEKVFLECVQDMDHENMFWYRQDPGLGLRLIYFSYDVKMKEKGDIPEGYSVSREKKERFSLILESASTNQTSMYLCASTSGDQPQHFGDGTRLSIL.

At least ten counts were recorded for this clonotype. J is TRBJ1-5 and V is TRBV19; D is unresolved. V was clipped by 7 bases and J by 2 bases, with 9 bases between them. CDR3 length equals 13 residues. Germline CDR1 is LNHDA and CDR2 is SQIVND (reference sequence). CDR3 DNA: TGTGCCAGTACGGAGAGGGGCAATCAGCCCCAGCATTTT. Amino acids: CASTERGNQPQHF.

The genes are TRBV7-2 and TRBJ1-4, with D uncertain. V shed 10 bases and J shed 4 bases, with 19 bases lying between them. This CDR3 has 15 amino acids. Germline CDR1 is SGHTA and CDR2 is FQGNSA. The CDR3 here is CATKLGVSRNEKLFF. For the CDR3, the DNA is TGTGCCACCAAGCTTGGGGTCAGCCGTAATGAAAAACTGTTTTTT.

This clonotype was seen a few times. The J gene is TRBJ2-3, the V gene TRBV10-2; 9 bases map to TRBD1. The CDR3 consists of 14 residues. The trim removed 6 bases at V and 5 bases at J, leaving 6 bases unmatched. Germline V CDR1 and CDR2: WSHSY, SAAADI. The CDR3 nucleotides read TGCGCCAGCAGAACTCGGACAGGGGAAGATACGCAGTATTTT. The encoded protein is CASRTRTGEDTQYF.

This sequence joins TRBV11-3 and TRBJ2-2; 7 bases are a match to TRBD1. The germline gives CDR1 SGHNT, CDR2 YENEEA. Trimming took 1 base from V and 2 from J; bases not matched to a gene: 4. The CDR3 sequence is 16 residues long. Here the CDR3 reads CASSLGQGGNTGELFF. The CDR3 DNA sequence: TGTGCCAGCAGCTTAGGACAGGGCGGAAACACCGGGGAGCTGTTTTTT.